This TCR beta chain emerged from a study of identifying expanded T cells in peripheral blood. The CDR3 consists of 12 residues. CDR1 and CDR2 from the germline V gene are LNHDA and SQIVND (reference sequence). V was trimmed by 7 bases and J by 2 bases, leaving 7 bases between them. Generated by immunoSEQ multiplex PCR, the TCRdb table keeps only in-frame clones and is missing some. The sample lists approximately 110,000 clones, around 90% occurring once. Sequencing was done on a sample of blood. J is TRBJ2-3 and V is TRBV19; no clear D. The clonotype comes from a person between 18 and 69 years old in good health. The CDR3 nucleotides read TGTGCCAGTACAGACTCCACAGATACGCAGTATTTT. Its protein product is CASTDSTDTQYF.